The 10 T cell receptor beta chains reported below all come from one sample, sequenced in a study of STAT5B mutations in CD4+ large granular lymphocyte leukemia. Sequencing was performed with immunoSEQ multiplex PCR; in TCRdb, only in-frame clones are kept and a portion is missing. The profile covers 30,000 to 40,000 clones, with almost 85% appearing a single time and 1% to 1.5% taken by the ten largest. Sequencing was performed on CD4+ T cells from blood buffy coats. The receptors here all came from a human donor in good health.

The chain recombines TRBV7-9 with TRBJ1-2; D gene unclear. CDR3 length: 12 residues. Germline-derived CDR1 and CDR2 are SEHNR and FQNEAQ (reference sequence). Trimming removed 5 bases at V and 6 bases at J, with 10 bases between. CDR3 amino acids: CASSHPQDGYTF. In DNA form, the CDR3 reads TGTGCCAGCAGCCACCCCCAGGATGGCTACACCTTC.

The rearrangement joins TRBV30 to TRBJ1-5, with TRBD1 matching over 9 bases. The CDR3 spans 14 residues. The trim removed 0 bases at V and 7 bases at J, leaving 4 bases unmatched. Per the germline V gene, CDR1 is GTSNPN and CDR2 is SVGIG (reference sequence). CDR3 region: CAWSVGQGTQPQHF. In DNA form, the CDR3 reads TGTGCCTGGAGTGTCGGACAGGGGACGCAGCCCCAGCATTTT.

V is TRBV11-3 and J is TRBJ2-7, with TRBD1 matching 8 bases. The CDR3 runs 16 residues. V lost 1 base and J lost 5; bases outside the gene matches: 10. Germline loops: CDR1 SGHNT, CDR2 YENEEA. CDR3 DNA sequence: TGTGCCAGCAGCTTAGTTGGACAGGGCAAATCGAACGAGCAGTACTTC. It codes for CASSLVGQGKSNEQYF.

The chain couples TRBV10-3 to TRBJ2-5, with TRBD1 matching 7 bases. Losses at the gene ends were 10 bases for V and 0 bases for J; bases not matched to a gene: 2. This CDR3 region has 12 residues. In germline, CDR1 is ENHRY, CDR2 SYGVKD. The CDR3 nucleotides are TGTGCCAGTGGGACAGACCAAGAGACCCAGTACTTC. It is translated as CASGTDQETQYF.

This rearrangement joins TRBV5-6 to TRBJ2-5; unclear D gene. The DNA end is a closer match to TRBJ2-7, so the J assignment may be wrong. The CDR3 is 12 residues long. CDR1 is SGHDT, CDR2 YYEEEE, per germline. CDR3: CASSSVNYEQYF. CDR3 coding DNA: TGTGCCAGCAGCTCGGTCAACTACGAGCAGTACTTC.

On this clone: Mismatch with germline at one junction end may stem from a read error. The rearrangement uses TRBV10-3 and TRBJ2-7, with 7 bases matching TRBD1. Per the germline V gene, CDR1 is ENHRY and CDR2 is SYGVKD. CDR3 length: 17 amino acids. The DNA of the CDR3 is TGTGCCAGCAGTTATCTAAACGCCGTGACAGGGATCTACGAGCAGTACTTC. Translating it yields CASSYLNAVTGIYEQYF.

V gene TRBV25-1 combines with J gene TRBJ2-6; D gene uncertain. This CDR3 has 15 amino acids. Trimming removed 3 bases from V and 4 bases from J, with 10 bases in between. Germline-derived CDR1 and CDR2 are MGHDK and SYGVNS. CDR3 in DNA: TGTGCCAGCAGTGATCTGGGTTACGGGGCCAACGTCCTGACTTTC. The encoded protein is CASSDLGYGANVLTF.

V usage is TRBV9 and J usage is TRBJ2-3; a possible D gene is TRBD1 (5 bases). V was trimmed by 4 bases and J by 2 bases, leaving 14 bases between them. Germline lookup yields CDR1 SGDLS and CDR2 YYNGEE. The CDR3 sequence is 15 residues long. CDR3 sequence (DNA): TGTGCCAGCAGCACATTACAGGTGAACACAGATACGCAGTATTTT. Translating it yields CASSTLQVNTDTQYF.

This chain connects TRBV6-1 to TRBJ2-5; possibly TRBD1 or TRBD2 for D (5 bases each). The CDR3 is 15 amino acids. Trimming stripped 4 bases from V and 5 bases from J, with 17 bases between. CDR1 is MNHNS and CDR2 is SASEGT in the germline V gene. CDR3 nucleotides: TGTGCCAGCAGTGCTAAGCCGGGACCCCGGGAGACCCAGTACTTC. This sequence encodes CASSAKPGPRETQYF.

This clone was seen a single time. This chain links TRBV5-1 with TRBJ2-1; weak D call: TRBD1 (6 bases). Trimming shortened V by 0 bases and J by 8 bases, and 6 bases separated the two germline ends. The CDR3 is 12 residues long. Germline V gene data show CDR1 as SGHRS and CDR2 as YFSETQ. The CDR3 reads CASSLEGDEQFF. The CDR3 DNA sequence: TGCGCCAGCAGCTTGGAGGGGGATGAGCAGTTCTTC. The variable domain in full, completed from reference TRBV5-1 and TRBJ2-1, reads KAGVTQTPRYLIKTRGQQVTLSCSPISGHRSVSWYQQTPGQGLQFLFEYFSETQRNKGNFPGRFSGRQFSNSRSEMNVSTLELGDSALYLCASSLEGDEQFFGPGTRLTVL.